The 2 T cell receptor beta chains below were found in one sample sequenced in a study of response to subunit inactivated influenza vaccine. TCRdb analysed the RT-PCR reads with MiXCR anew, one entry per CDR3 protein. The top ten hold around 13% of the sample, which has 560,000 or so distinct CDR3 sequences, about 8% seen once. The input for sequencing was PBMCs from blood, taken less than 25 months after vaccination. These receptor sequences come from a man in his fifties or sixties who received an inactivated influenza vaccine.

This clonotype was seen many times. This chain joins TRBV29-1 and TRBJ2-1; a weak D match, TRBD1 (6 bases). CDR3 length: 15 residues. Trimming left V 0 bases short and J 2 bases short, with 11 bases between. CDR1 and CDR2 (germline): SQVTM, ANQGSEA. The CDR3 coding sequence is TGCAGCGTTGAAGATGATTACAGGGCCTACAATGAGCAGTTCTTC. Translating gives CSVEDDYRAYNEQFF.

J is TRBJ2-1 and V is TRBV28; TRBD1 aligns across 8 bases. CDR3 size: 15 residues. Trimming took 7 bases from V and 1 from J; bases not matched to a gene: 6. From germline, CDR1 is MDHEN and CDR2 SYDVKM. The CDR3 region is CASTPRTGSYNEQFF. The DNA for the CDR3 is TGTGCCAGCACCCCCAGGACAGGGTCCTACAATGAGCAGTTCTTC.